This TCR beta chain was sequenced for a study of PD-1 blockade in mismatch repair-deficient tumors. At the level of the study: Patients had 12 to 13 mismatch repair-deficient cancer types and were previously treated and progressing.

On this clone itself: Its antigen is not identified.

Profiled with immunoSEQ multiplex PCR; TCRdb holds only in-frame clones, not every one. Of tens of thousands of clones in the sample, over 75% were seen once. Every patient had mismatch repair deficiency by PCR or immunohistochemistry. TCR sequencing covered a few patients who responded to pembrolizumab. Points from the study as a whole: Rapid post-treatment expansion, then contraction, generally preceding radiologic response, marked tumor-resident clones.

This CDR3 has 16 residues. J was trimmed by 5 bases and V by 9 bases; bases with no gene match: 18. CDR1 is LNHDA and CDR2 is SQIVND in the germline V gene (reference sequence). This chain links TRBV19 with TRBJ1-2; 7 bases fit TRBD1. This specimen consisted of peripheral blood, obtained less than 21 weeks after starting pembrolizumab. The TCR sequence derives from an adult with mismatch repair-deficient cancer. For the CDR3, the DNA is TGTGCCAGCAGGACACGAACCGGGACAGAGCCTTATGGCTACACCTTC. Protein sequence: CASRTRTGTEPYGYTF. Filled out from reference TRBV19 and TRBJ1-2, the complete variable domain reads DGGITQSPKYLFRKEGQNVTLSCEQNLNHDAMYWYRQDPGQGLRLIYYSQIVNDFQKGDIAEGYSVSREKKESFPLTVTSAQKNPTAFYLCASRTRTGTEPYGYTFGSGTRLTVV.